This TCR beta chain was observed in a study of blood T cell repertoires in COVID-19. On the study more broadly: Sources were T cells, B-cell-depleted T cells, or PBMCs; the material itself was cDNA or gDNA.

Ages ranged from roughly 18 to 95 years, with residence in 24 US areas. Two negative PCRs, clearance, or symptom resolution were required of recovered Cohort 3 donors. Profiled with immunoSEQ multiplex PCR; TCRdb holds only in-frame clones, not every one. The table has around 250,000 clones, around 87% seen once. This CDR3 spans 16 amino acids. Germline V gives CDR1 SGHDN, CDR2 FVKESK. After removal of 1 base from V and 8 bases from J, the junction contained 12 bases not matched to a gene. The chain employs TRBV14 and TRBJ1-2; 8 bases are a match to TRBD1. The clonotype was recovered from a woman in her forties or fifties who had recovered from COVID-19. Sequencing input: PBMCs or T cells enriched from blood (not recorded which). CDR3: CASSQVGGQGGYGYTF. The DNA of the CDR3 is TGTGCCAGCAGCCAAGTTGGAGGACAGGGTGGCTACGGCTACACCTTC.